The 22 T cell receptor beta chains listed next were all sequenced from one sample in a study of T cell repertoires in aging, cancer and after chemotherapy. The template was genomic DNA from peripheral blood, not RNA. A mixed TRB-A/B primer pool amplified rearranged TRB by multiplex touch-down PCR. Via MiXCR, TCRdb re-called the multiplex PCR reads, giving one row per CDR3 protein. The sample has over 9,500 distinct CDR3 sequences; 33% are singletons. What was sequenced was blood. The receptors stem from a human donor in good health.

The sample holds a few counts of this clonotype. The genes are TRBV19 and TRBJ1-4, with 10 bases lining up with TRBD1. This CDR3 spans 16 amino acids. Losses at the gene ends were 5 bases for V and 0 bases for J; bases not matched to a gene: 3. Looked up from germline, CDR1 is LNHDA and CDR2 is SQIVND (reference sequence). The CDR3 coding sequence is TGTGCCAGTAGTGCGGGACAGGGGCCAACTAATGAAAAACTGTTTTTT. Translation gives CASSAGQGPTNEKLFF.

The chain combines TRBV5-1 with TRBJ2-7; 10 nucleotides agree with TRBD2. V shed 4 bases and J 4 bases; nucleotides not matched to a gene: 11. The CDR3 runs to 16 residues. Germline CDR1 reads SGHRS; CDR2 reads YFSETQ. CDR3 DNA sequence: TGCGCCAGCAGCCCCTACGGGACTAGCGTGTTGTACGAGCAGTACTTC. Its protein product is CASSPYGTSVLYEQYF.

This clonotype was detected only a few times. The chain links TRBV30 to TRBJ1-2; 7 bases map to TRBD1. The CDR3 extends over 12 amino acids. Germline V gene data show CDR1 as GTSNPN and CDR2 as SVGIG (reference sequence). Trimming took 2 bases from V and 7 from J; bases not matched to a gene: 4. CDR3 protein: CAWSSQGGGYTF. CDR3 DNA sequence: TGTGCCTGGAGTAGTCAGGGGGGTGGCTACACCTTC.

The sample holds a few counts of this clonotype. The V call is TRBV20-1, the J call TRBJ2-3; a possible D gene is TRBD2 (6 bases). The CDR3 has 13 residues. V was trimmed by 3 bases and J by 4 bases, leaving 11 bases between them. CDR1 DFQATT and CDR2 SNEGSKA come from the germline V gene (reference sequence). CDR3 DNA sequence: TGCAGTGCTAGCCGTCCGGGAGCAGATACGCAGTATTTT. It yields the protein CSASRPGADTQYF.

With regard to this clonotype: One end of the junction fails to match germline, which may point to a read error. The V and J genes are TRBV30 and TRBJ2-7, with TRBD2 as a possible D gene (6 bases). Germline CDR1 is GTSNPN and CDR2 is SVGIG (reference sequence). This CDR3 is 14 amino acids long. The CDR3 loop reads CASSIRPGAYKQYF. Here the CDR3 DNA reads TGTGCCAGTAGTATACGGCCGGGAGCCTACAAGCAGTACTTC.

The table lists this clonotype with a few counts. The chain recombines TRBV19 with TRBJ1-1; D ambiguous. The CDR3 totals 10 residues. V was clipped by 7 bases and J by 4 bases, with 4 bases between them. The germline V gene encodes CDR1 LNHDA and CDR2 SQIVND (reference sequence). In DNA form, the CDR3 reads TGTGCCAGTATATCCACTGAAGCTTTCTTT. Translating gives CASISTEAFF.

CDR3 sequence: CAISESTGRTF. The CDR3 nucleotides are TGTGCCATCAGTGAGTCGACAGGGCGGACCTTC. The chain is built from TRBV10-3 and TRBJ1-2, with 7 nucleotides matching TRBD1. The CDR3 consists of 11 residues. The ends lost 0 bases at V and 14 bases at J; junction bases unmatched: 3. Germline V lookup: CDR1 ENHRY, CDR2 SYGVKD.

The chain employs TRBV18 and TRBJ1-2, with D perhaps TRBD1 (5 bases). V gave up 9 bases and J gave up 2 bases, with 16 bases separating them. CDR3 length equals 14 residues. Germline V CDR1 and CDR2: KGHSH, LQKENI. In nucleotides, the CDR3 is TGTGCCAGTCGCCCGCAGGGCTCGAACTATGGCTACACCTTC. Translated: CASRPQGSNYGYTF.

The sample holds a few counts of this clonotype. The chain links TRBV6-5 to TRBJ2-5, with 13 bases identical to TRBD2. Germline values: CDR1 MNHEY, CDR2 SVGAGI. V dropped 5 bases and J dropped 2; count of bases not matched to a gene: 2. The CDR3 extends over 15 amino acids. The CDR3 DNA follows: TGTGCCAGCAGTGAACTAGCGGGGGGGCAAGAGACCCAGTACTTC. This sequence encodes CASSELAGGQETQYF.

In its sample, this clonotype was seen a few times. The V call is TRBV27, the J call TRBJ1-1; the match to TRBD1 covers 8 bases. Germline CDR1 reads MNHEY; CDR2 reads SMNVEV (reference sequence). This CDR3 contains 14 residues. The V and J ends lost 5 bases and 4 bases, in that order; junction bases with no gene match: 6. The CDR3, as DNA: TGTGCCAGCAGTCGTGACAGGGGTGTCACTGAAGCTTTCTTT. It is translated as CASSRDRGVTEAFF.

This clonotype was seen more than once but under ten times. The genes are TRBV18 and TRBJ2-7, with TRBD2 identical over 7 bases. Germline V gene lookup returns CDR1 KGHSH and CDR2 LQKENI. Trimming took 6 bases from V and 6 from J; bases not matched to a gene: 8. This CDR3 region has 13 residues. CDR3 sequence: CASSGLVGSEQYF. CDR3 nucleotide sequence: TGTGCCAGCTCCGGACTAGTAGGAAGCGAGCAGTACTTC.

The chain joins TRBV18 to TRBJ2-5; weak D call: TRBD1 (6 bases). The CDR3 is 13 amino acids. Germline CDR1 and CDR2: KGHSH and LQKENI. V lost 5 bases, J lost 5 bases, and 12 bases lay in between. The CDR3 protein is CASSSQGGETQYF. The DNA of the CDR3 is TGTGCCAGCTCATCACAGGGTGGGGAGACCCAGTACTTC.

This clonotype came up once. This chain connects TRBV27 to TRBJ2-7, with 7 bases identical to TRBD1. CDR1 is MNHEY, CDR2 SMNVEV, per germline (reference sequence). With V trimmed by 2 bases and J by 4 bases, 5 bases remained unmatched. The CDR3 sequence is 14 residues long. The CDR3: CASSLQGDQYEQYF. As DNA, the CDR3 is TGTGCCAGCAGTTTACAGGGGGATCAGTACGAGCAGTACTTC.

The chain carries TRBV11-3 and TRBJ1-2; 7 positions match TRBD1. Per germline, CDR1 SGHNT and CDR2 YENEEA. The junction had 11 bases not matched to a gene; V was cut back by 0 bases and J by 4 bases. CDR3 length equals 17 residues. The CDR3 reads CASSLDPFQGGFYGYTF. CDR3 nucleotide sequence: TGTGCCAGCAGCTTAGATCCTTTCCAGGGGGGCTTCTATGGCTACACCTTC.

The chain is built from TRBV6-6 and TRBJ1-1; possible D gene TRBD1, 5 bases. CDR1 and CDR2 (germline): MNHNY, SVGAGI (reference sequence). The CDR3 is 13 amino acids. V was clipped by 5 bases and J by 11 bases, with 18 bases between them. CDR3 sequence: CASSLGRGGTAFF. Here the CDR3 DNA reads TGTGCCAGCAGTCTAGGGAGGGGAGGGACCGCTTTCTTT.

This clonotype was detected a few times. The chain couples TRBV30 to TRBJ2-3; D not certain. Between the trimmed V and J ends, which lost 4 bases and 2 bases, there was a span of 10 bases. Germline lookup yields CDR1 GTSNPN and CDR2 SVGIG (reference sequence). This CDR3 comprises 13 residues. The CDR3 sequence is CAWKDPNTDTQYF. The DNA of the CDR3 is TGTGCCTGGAAAGATCCTAACACAGATACGCAGTATTTT. Together with reference TRBV30 and TRBJ2-3, the CDR3 gives the full variable domain: SQTIHQWPATLVQPVGSPLSLECTVEGTSNPNLYWYRQAAGRGLQLLFYSVGIGQISSEVPQNLSASRPQDRQFILSSKKLLLSDSGFYLCAWKDPNTDTQYFGPGTRLTVL.

The genes are TRBV28 and TRBJ2-1, with D perhaps matching TRBD1 (6 bases). This CDR3 is built from 12 residues. Trimming took off 4 bases at V and 10 bases at J, with 11 bases between the two ends. Germline CDR1 MDHEN, CDR2 SYDVKM. The chain's CDR3 is CASSWGQVEQFF. CDR3 sequence (DNA): TGTGCCAGCAGTTGGGGACAAGTCGAGCAGTTCTTC. The variable domain in full, completed from reference TRBV28 and TRBJ2-1, reads DVKVTQSSRYLVKRTGEKVFLECVQDMDHENMFWYRQDPGLGLRLIYFSYDVKMKEKGDIPEGYSVSREKKERFSLILESASTNQTSMYLCASSWGQVEQFFGPGTRLTVL.

With regard to this clonotype: A read error may explain this, as a much larger clone is one base away. The chain is built from TRBV29-1 and TRBJ2-1; weak D call: TRBD2 (5 bases). Germline V gives CDR1 SQVTM, CDR2 ANQGSEA. V gave up 3 bases and J gave up 3 bases, with 12 bases separating them. The CDR3 has 14 amino acids. In DNA, the CDR3 is TGCAGCGTTGACCGGGCGGGCTACTACAATGAGCAGTTCTTC. It encodes CSVDRAGYYNEQFF.

This clonotype was picked up a small number of times. The chain combines TRBV6-6 with TRBJ2-7; either TRBD1 or TRBD2 may supply D (7 bases each). V lost 7 bases and J lost 3, with 19 bases in between. In germline, CDR1 is MNHNY, CDR2 SVGAGI (reference sequence). This CDR3 has 15 residues. CDR3 sequence (DNA): TGTGCCAGCACCGACAGGGCGGGGGCCAGCTACGAGCAGTACTTC. This sequence encodes CASTDRAGASYEQYF.

This clonotype is labeled medium-sized. The V call is TRBV11-3, the J call TRBJ1-2; 9 bases fit TRBD1. Germline-derived CDR1 and CDR2 are SGHNT and YENEEA. The CDR3 runs 15 residues. The trim removed 5 bases at V and 0 bases at J, leaving 4 bases unmatched. The DNA for the CDR3 is TGTGCCAGCAGCCCAAGACAGGGGGCTAACTATGGCTACACCTTC. Protein: CASSPRQGANYGYTF.

This chain links TRBV6-1 with TRBJ1-2; 9 bases agree with TRBD1. The CDR3 is made up of 14 amino acids. Germline V gene lookup returns CDR1 MNHNS and CDR2 SASEGT. The V gene end was trimmed by 3 bases and the J gene end by 4 bases; junction bases not matched to a gene: 3. The CDR3: CASSDETGGYGYTF. The CDR3 region has the DNA TGTGCCAGCAGTGACGAGACAGGGGGCTATGGCTACACCTTC.

This clonotype is medium-sized by share. The V and J genes are TRBV19 and TRBJ1-5, with TRBD1 matching over 7 bases. The CDR3 is made up of 14 amino acids. Germline V gene lookup returns CDR1 LNHDA and CDR2 SQIVND (reference sequence). The trim removed 3 bases at V and 9 bases at J, leaving 8 bases unmatched. For the CDR3, the DNA is TGTGCCAGTAGTATCCCGGGACAGATCAGGCCCCAGCATTTT. This gives the protein CASSIPGQIRPQHF.